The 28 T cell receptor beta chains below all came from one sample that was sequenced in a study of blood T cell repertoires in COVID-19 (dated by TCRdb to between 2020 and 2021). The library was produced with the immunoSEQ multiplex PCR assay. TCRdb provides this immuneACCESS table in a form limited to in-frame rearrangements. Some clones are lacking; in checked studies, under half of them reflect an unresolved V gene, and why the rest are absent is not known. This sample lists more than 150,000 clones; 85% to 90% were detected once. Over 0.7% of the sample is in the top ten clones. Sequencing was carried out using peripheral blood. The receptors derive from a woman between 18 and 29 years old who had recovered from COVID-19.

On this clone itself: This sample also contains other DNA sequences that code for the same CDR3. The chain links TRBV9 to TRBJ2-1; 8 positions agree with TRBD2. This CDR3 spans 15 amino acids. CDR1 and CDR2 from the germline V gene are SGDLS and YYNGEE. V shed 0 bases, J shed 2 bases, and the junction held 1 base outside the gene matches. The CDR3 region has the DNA TGTGCCAGCAGCGTAGACGGGAGGGCCTACAATGAGCAGTTCTTC. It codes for CASSVDGRAYNEQFF. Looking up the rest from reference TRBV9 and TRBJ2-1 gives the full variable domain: DSGVTQTPKHLITATGQRVTLRCSPRSGDLSVYWYQQSLDQGLQFLIQYYNGEERAKGNILERFSAQQFPDLHSELNLSSLELGDSALYFCASSVDGRAYNEQFFGPGTRLTVL.

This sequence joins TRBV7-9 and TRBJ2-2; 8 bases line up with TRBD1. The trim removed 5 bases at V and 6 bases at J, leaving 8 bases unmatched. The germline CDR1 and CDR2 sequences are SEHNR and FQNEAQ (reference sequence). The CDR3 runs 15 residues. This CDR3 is CASSPRTGSAGELFF. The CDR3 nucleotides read TGTGCCAGCAGCCCCCGGACAGGGTCTGCCGGGGAGCTGTTTTTT.

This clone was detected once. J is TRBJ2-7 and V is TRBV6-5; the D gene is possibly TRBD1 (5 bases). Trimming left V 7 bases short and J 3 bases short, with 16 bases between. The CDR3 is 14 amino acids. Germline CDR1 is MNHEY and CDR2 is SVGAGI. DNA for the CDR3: TGTGCCAGCATGAGGCAGGGTTCAAGCTACGAGCAGTACTTC. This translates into CASMRQGSSYEQYF.

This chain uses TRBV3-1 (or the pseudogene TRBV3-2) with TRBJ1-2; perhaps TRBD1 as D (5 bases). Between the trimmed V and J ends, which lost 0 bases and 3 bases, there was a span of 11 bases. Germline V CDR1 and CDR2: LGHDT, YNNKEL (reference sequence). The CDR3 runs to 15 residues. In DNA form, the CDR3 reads TGTGCCAGCAGCCAAGAATCTCGGGGGGACTATGGCTACACCTTC. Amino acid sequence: CASSQESRGDYGYTF.

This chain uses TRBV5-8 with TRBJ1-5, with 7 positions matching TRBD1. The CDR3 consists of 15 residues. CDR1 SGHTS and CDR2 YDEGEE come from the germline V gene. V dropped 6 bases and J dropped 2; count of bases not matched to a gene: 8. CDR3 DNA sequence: TGTGCCAGCAACCCCCTAGGACAGGGCAATCAGCCCCAGCATTTT. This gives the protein CASNPLGQGNQPQHF.

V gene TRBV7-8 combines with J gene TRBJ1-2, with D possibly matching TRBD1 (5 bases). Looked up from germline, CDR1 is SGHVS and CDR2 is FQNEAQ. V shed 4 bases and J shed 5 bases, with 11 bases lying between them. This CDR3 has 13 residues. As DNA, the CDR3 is TGTGCCAGCAGCTATAGCAGGGAATATGGCTACACCTTC. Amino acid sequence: CASSYSREYGYTF.

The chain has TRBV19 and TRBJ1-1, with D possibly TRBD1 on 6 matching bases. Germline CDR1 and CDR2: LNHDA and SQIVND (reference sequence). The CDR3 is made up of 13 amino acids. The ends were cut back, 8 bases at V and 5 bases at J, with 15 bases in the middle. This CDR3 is CASGARGGTEAFF. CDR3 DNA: TGTGCCAGTGGGGCCAGGGGCGGGACTGAAGCTTTCTTT.

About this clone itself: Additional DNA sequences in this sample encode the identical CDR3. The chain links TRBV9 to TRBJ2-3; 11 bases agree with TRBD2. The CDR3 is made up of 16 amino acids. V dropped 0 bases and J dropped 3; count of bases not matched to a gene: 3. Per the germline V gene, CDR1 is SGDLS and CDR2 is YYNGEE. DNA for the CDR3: TGTGCCAGCAGCGTAGGGCTAGCGGGGGGAACAGATACGCAGTATTTT. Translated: CASSVGLAGGTDTQYF.

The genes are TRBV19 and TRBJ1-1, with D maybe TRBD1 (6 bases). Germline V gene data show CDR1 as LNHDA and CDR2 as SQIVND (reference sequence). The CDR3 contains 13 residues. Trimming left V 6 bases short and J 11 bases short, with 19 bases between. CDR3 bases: TGTGCCAGTAGCACCCACAGGGTTTCGTGGGCTTTCTTT. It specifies CASSTHRVSWAFF.

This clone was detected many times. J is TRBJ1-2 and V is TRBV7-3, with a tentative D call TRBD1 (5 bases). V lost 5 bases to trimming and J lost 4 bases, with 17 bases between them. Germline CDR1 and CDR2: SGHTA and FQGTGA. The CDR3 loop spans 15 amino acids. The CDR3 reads CASSPGTNGGYGYTF. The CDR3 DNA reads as TGTGCCAGCAGCCCTGGAACAAACGGGGGCTATGGCTACACCTTC. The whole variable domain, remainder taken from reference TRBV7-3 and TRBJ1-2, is GAGVSQTPSNKVTEKGKYVELRCDPISGHTALYWYRQSLGQGPEFLIYFQGTGAADDSGLPNDRFFAVRPEGSVSTLKIQRTERGDSAVYLCASSPGTNGGYGYTFGSGTRLTVV.

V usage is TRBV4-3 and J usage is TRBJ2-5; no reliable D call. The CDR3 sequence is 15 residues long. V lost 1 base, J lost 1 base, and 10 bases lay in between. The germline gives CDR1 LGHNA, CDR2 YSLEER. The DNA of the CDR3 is TGCGCCAGCAGCCAAGGAGGCACACTCCAAGAGACCCAGTACTTC. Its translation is CASSQGGTLQETQYF.

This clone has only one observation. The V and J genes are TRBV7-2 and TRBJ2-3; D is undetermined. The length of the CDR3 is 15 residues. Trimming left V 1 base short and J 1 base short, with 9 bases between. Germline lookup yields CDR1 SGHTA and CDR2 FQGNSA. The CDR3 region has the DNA TGTGCCAGCAGCTTAGTCCCCCAGGGCACAGATACGCAGTATTTT. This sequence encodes CASSLVPQGTDTQYF.

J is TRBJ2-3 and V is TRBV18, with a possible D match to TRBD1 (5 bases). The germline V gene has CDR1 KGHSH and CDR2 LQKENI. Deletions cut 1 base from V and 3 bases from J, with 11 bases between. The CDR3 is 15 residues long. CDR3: CASSPRRVGTDTQYF. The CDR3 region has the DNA TGTGCCAGCTCACCACGCAGGGTAGGAACAGATACGCAGTATTTT.

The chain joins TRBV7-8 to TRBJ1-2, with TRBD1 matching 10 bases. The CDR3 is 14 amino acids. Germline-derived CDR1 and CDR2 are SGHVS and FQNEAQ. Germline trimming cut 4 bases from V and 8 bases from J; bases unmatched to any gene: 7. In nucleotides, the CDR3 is TGTGCCAGCAGCTCAGGGACAGGGGTTGAAGGCTACACCTTC. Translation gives CASSSGTGVEGYTF.

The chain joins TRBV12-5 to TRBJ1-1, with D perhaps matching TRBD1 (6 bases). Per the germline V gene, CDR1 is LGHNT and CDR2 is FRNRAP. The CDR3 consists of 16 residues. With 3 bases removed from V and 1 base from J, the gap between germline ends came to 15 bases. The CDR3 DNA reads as TGTGCTAGTGGTTTCGACAGGCTAGGGAAGAACACTGAAGCTTTCTTT. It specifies CASGFDRLGKNTEAFF.

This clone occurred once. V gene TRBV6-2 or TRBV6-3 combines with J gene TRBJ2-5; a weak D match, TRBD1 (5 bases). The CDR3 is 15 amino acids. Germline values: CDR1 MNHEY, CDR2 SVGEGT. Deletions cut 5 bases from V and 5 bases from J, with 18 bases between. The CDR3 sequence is CASSLGVTLIETQYF. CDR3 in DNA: TGTGCCAGCAGTCTAGGGGTTACTTTAATTGAGACCCAGTACTTC.

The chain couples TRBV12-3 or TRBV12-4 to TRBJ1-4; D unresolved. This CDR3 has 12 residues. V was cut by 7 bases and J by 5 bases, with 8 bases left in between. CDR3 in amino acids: CASTTLNEKLFF. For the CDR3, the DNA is TGTGCCAGCACAACTCTCAATGAAAAACTGTTTTTT.

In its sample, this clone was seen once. The CDR3 loop is CATSSGAGYEQYV. The CDR3 DNA reads TGTGCCACCTCCTCAGGGGCCGGATACGAGCAGTACGTC. The chain couples TRBV30 to TRBJ2-7; D is possibly TRBD1 (6 bases). Per the germline V gene, CDR1 is GTSNPN and CDR2 is SVGIG (reference sequence). The CDR3 runs 13 residues. Trimming took 8 bases from V and 4 from J, leaving 18 bases between them.

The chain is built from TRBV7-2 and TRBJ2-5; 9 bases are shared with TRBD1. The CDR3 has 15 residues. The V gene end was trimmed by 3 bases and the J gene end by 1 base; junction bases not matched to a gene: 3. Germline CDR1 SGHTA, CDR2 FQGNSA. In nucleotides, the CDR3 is TGTGCCAGCAGCTTGACAGGGGGTCGCCAAGAGACCCAGTACTTC. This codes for CASSLTGGRQETQYF. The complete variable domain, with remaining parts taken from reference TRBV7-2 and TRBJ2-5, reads GAGVSQSPSNKVTEKGKDVELRCDPISGHTALYWYRQSLGQGLEFLIYFQGNSAPDKSGLPSDRFSAERTGGSVSTLTIQRTQQEDSAVYLCASSLTGGRQETQYFGPGTRLLVL.

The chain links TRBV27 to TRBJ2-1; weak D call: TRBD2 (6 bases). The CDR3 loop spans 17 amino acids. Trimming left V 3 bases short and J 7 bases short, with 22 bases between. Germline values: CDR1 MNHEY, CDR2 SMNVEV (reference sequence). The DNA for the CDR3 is TGTGCCAGCAGTTTCCTAGGGCGGGACCCCCAAGGGAATGAGCAGTTCTTC. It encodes CASSFLGRDPQGNEQFF.

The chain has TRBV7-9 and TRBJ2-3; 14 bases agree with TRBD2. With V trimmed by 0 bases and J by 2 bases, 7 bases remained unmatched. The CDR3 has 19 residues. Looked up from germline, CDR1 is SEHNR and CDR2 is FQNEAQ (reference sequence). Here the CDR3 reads CASSLAEGLAGEATDTQYF. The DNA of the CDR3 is TGTGCCAGCAGCTTAGCGGAGGGACTAGCGGGGGAGGCCACAGATACGCAGTATTTT.

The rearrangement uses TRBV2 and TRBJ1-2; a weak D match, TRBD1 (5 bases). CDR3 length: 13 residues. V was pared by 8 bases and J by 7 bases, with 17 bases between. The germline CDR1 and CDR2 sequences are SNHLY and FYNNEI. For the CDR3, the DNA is TGTGCCAGCTCTGCAGGGCCCTCGACTGGCTACACCTTC. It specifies CASSAGPSTGYTF.

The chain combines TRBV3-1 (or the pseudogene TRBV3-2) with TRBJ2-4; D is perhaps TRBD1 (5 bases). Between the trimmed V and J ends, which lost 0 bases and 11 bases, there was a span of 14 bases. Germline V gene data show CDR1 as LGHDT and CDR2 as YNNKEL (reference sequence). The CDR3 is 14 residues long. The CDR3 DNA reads TGTGCCAGCAGCCAAGAGTGGCAGGGTGGGGTTCAGTACTTC. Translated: CASSQEWQGGVQYF.

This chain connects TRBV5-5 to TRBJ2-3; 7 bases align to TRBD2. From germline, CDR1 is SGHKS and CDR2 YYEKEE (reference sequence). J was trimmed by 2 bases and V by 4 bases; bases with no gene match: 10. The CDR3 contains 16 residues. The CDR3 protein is CASSPGLPPSTDTQYF. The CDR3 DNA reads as TGTGCCAGCAGCCCGGGACTACCTCCATCCACAGATACGCAGTATTTT. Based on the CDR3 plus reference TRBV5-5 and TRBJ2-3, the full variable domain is DAGVTQSPTHLIKTRGQQVTLRCSPISGHKSVSWYQQVLGQGPQFIFQYYEKEERGRGNFPDRFSARQFPNYSSELNVNALLLGDSALYLCASSPGLPPSTDTQYFGPGTRLTVL.

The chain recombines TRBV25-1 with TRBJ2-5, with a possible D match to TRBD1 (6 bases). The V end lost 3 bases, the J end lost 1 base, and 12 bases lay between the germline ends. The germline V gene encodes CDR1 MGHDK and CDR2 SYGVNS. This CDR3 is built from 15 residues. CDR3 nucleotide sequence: TGTGCCAGCAGTGACCTGACAGGCTCCCAAGAGACCCAGTACTTC. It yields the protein CASSDLTGSQETQYF.

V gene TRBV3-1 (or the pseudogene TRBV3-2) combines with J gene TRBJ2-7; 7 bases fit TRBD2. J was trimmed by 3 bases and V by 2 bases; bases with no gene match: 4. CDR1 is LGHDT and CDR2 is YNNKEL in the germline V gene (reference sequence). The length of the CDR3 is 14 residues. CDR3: CASSQSGERYEQYF. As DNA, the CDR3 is TGTGCCAGCAGCCAAAGCGGGGAGCGCTACGAGCAGTACTTC.

CDR3 loop: CASRAPGLVSDTQYF. CDR3 DNA sequence: TGTGCCAGCAGAGCGCCGGGACTAGTGTCAGATACGCAGTATTTT. The chain has TRBV7-9 and TRBJ2-3; 8 bases are a match to TRBD2. Trimming took 6 bases from V and 4 from J; bases not matched to a gene: 9. The CDR3 contains 15 residues. Germline assignment: CDR1 SEHNR and CDR2 FQNEAQ (reference sequence).

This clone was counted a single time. CDR3 protein: CASSLQGARHVQYF. CDR3 DNA: TGTGCCAGCAGTCTACAGGGGGCGCGTCACGTGCAGTACTTC. The chain is built from TRBV6-2 or TRBV6-3 and TRBJ2-7; 9 positions match TRBD1. The CDR3 length is 14 residues. Germline lookup yields CDR1 MNHEY and CDR2 SVGEGT. V trimming: 5 bases; J trimming: 9 bases; junction bases outside the gene matches: 11.